Listed below are T cell receptor beta chains from one sample, sequenced in a study of shared clonotypes between healthy human individuals. Measured with immunoSEQ multiplex PCR; TCRdb has only the in-frame clones, and not every one. The sample shows about 2.3 million clones, 85% to 95% of them seen only once. Sequenced input: naive CD4+ T cells from PBMCs. The receptors were sampled from a young man in good health. Some clones in this sample may be carry-over from other donors' samples. CDR3s include the opening cysteine and the closing phenylalanine or tryptophan. The order of the fields is D gene, J gene, V gene, clone size, CDR3 DNA, CDR3 protein. A D gene is named only where the DNA matches it firmly. Not all rows give a size; the values are once, few, many and, for expanded clones, a class.

D: -
J: TRBJ2-7
V: TRBV14
size: once
DNA: TGTGCCAGCAGCCTATTAGCCTACGAGCAGTACTTC
CDR3: CASSLLAYEQYF

D: TRBD2
J: TRBJ2-1
V: TRBV5-1
size: -
DNA: TGCGCCAGCCGTACCGTGAGCGGGACCTACAATGAGCAGTTCTTC
CDR3: CASRTVSGTYNEQFF

D: -
J: TRBJ2-7
V: TRBV11-2
size: -
DNA: TGTGCCAGCAGCTCCAACCCCCGGGCCCGGGGTTACGAGCAGTACTTC
CDR3: CASSSNPRARGYEQYF

D: -
J: TRBJ2-3
V: TRBV9
size: -
DNA: TGTGCCAGCAGCCCCCTCGTAGGGGGAATCACGCATACGCAGTATTTT
CDR3: CASSPLVGGITHTQYF

D: -
J: TRBJ2-7
V: TRBV15
size: -
DNA: TGTGCCACCAGCAGAGATCTTCGACCCACCTACGAGCAGTACTTC
CDR3: CATSRDLRPTYEQYF

D: -
J: TRBJ2-7
V: TRBV23-1
size: -
DNA: TGCGCCAGCAGTCTCAACGACGGGTTGAGCTCCTACGAGCAGTACTTC
CDR3: CASSLNDGLSSYEQYF

D: -
J: TRBJ2-2
V: TRBV7-6
size: -
DNA: TGTGCCAGCAGCTTATTAGACAGCGCGAACACCGGGGAGCTGTTTTTT
CDR3: CASSLLDSANTGELFF

D: -
J: TRBJ2-1
V: TRBV19
size: -
DNA: TGTGCCAGTAGTATCCGGCGGGGTCCCCCATACAATGAGCAGTTCTTC
CDR3: CASSIRRGPPYNEQFF

D: TRBD1
J: TRBJ2-7
V: TRBV2
size: -
DNA: TGTGCCAGCAGTGATCAGGGGGATGGCTACGAGCAGTACTTC
CDR3: CASSDQGDGYEQYF

D: -
J: TRBJ2-3
V: TRBV9
size: -
DNA: TGTGCCAGCAGCCCAACAACGGTCAGGAGCACAGATACGCAGTATTTT
CDR3: CASSPTTVRSTDTQYF

D: -
J: TRBJ1-4
V: TRBV4-2
size: -
DNA: TGTGCCAGCAGCTCCCCCGGGGGGGCTAATGAAAAACTGTTTTTT
CDR3: CASSSPGGANEKLFF

D: TRBD1
J: TRBJ1-3
V: TRBV27
size: -
DNA: TGTGCCAGCAGTTCCGGACAGGGGGCGCGGGGAAACACCATATATTTT
CDR3: CASSSGQGARGNTIYF

D: -
J: TRBJ2-4
V: TRBV6-1
size: -
DNA: TGTGCCAGCAGTGAAACCCGACGGGGAATTCAGTACTTC
CDR3: CASSETRRGIQYF

D: TRBD1
J: TRBJ1-4
V: TRBV7-3
size: -
DNA: TGTGCCAGCAAAACTACAGGGGCAACTAATGAAAAACTGTTTTTT
CDR3: CASKTTGATNEKLFF

D: TRBD2
J: TRBJ2-1
V: TRBV4-3
size: -
DNA: TGCGCCAGCAGCCAAGATAGTAGGGGGCTAGCGGGAGGTCGCAATGAGCAGTTCTTC
CDR3: CASSQDSRGLAGGRNEQFF

D: -
J: TRBJ2-3
V: TRBV29-1
size: -
DNA: TGCAGCGTTTTTACAGACGGGACAGATACGCAGTATTTT
CDR3: CSVFTDGTDTQYF

D: -
J: TRBJ2-3
V: TRBV4-1
size: -
DNA: TGCGCCAGCAGCCGCGTGGCGGATACGCAGTATTTT
CDR3: CASSRVADTQYF

D: TRBD2
J: TRBJ2-1
V: TRBV28
size: -
DNA: TGTGCCAGCAGTCCCCCAGGTGGGAGGGCCGGGGAGCAGTTCTTC
CDR3: CASSPPGGRAGEQFF

D: -
J: TRBJ2-7
V: TRBV7-2
size: -
DNA: TGTGCCAGCAGCTTAGCCCCAGGCCCTTCCTACGAGCAGTACTTC
CDR3: CASSLAPGPSYEQYF

D: TRBD1
J: TRBJ2-5
V: TRBV10-2
size: -
DNA: TGCGCCAGCGGGACAGGGGGTAAACTTGGGACCCAGTACTTC
CDR3: CASGTGGKLGTQYF

D: TRBD2
J: TRBJ2-5
V: TRBV5-1
size: -
DNA: TGCGCCAGCAGGTCGGGACTAGCGCTTCAAGAGACCCAGTACTTC
CDR3: CASRSGLALQETQYF

D: TRBD2
J: TRBJ2-1
V: TRBV7-8
size: -
DNA: TGTGCCAGCAGCTTATTGGTGGCTGCGGGGGGGGGCCCCTACAATGAGCAGTTCTTC
CDR3: CASSLLVAAGGGPYNEQFF

D: -
J: TRBJ2-7
V: TRBV25-1
size: once
DNA: TGTGCCAGCAGTGAGCACGGACTAGAGCAGTACTTC
CDR3: CASSEHGLEQYF

D: TRBD1
J: TRBJ2-1
V: TRBV6-5
size: -
DNA: TGTGCCAGCAGTCCGCCGAGGACAGGGAGGAATGAGCAGTTCTTC
CDR3: CASSPPRTGRNEQFF

D: TRBD2
J: TRBJ2-3
V: TRBV5-1
size: -
DNA: TGCGCCAGCAGCGGAACTAGCGGAGCGACCACAGATACGCAGTATTTT
CDR3: CASSGTSGATTDTQYF

D: -
J: TRBJ1-2
V: TRBV19
size: -
DNA: TGTGCCAGTAGTATAGAGGAGGGTGTTGGCTACACCTTC
CDR3: CASSIEEGVGYTF

D: -
J: TRBJ1-1
V: TRBV6-6
size: -
DNA: TGTGCCAGCAGTTACGGACGGACGAACACTGAAGCTTTCTTT
CDR3: CASSYGRTNTEAFF

D: -
J: TRBJ1-2
V: TRBV28
size: -
DNA: TGTGCCAGCAGGCTAAGGGACCAGACATTACATGGCTACACCTTC
CDR3: CASRLRDQTLHGYTF

D: -
J: TRBJ2-7
V: TRBV18
size: -
DNA: TGTGCCAGCTCATATACCGGGATCTCCTACGAGCAGTACTTC
CDR3: CASSYTGISYEQYF

D: -
J: TRBJ1-1
V: TRBV5-1
size: once
DNA: TGCGCCAGCAGCCCCCGAACGAACACTGAAGCTTTCTTT
CDR3: CASSPRTNTEAFF

D: -
J: TRBJ2-6
V: TRBV5-1
size: -
DNA: TGCGCCAGCAGCTTGGTTGGAAGCTCTGGGGCCAACGTCCTGACTTTC
CDR3: CASSLVGSSGANVLTF

D: -
J: TRBJ2-3
V: TRBV28
size: -
DNA: TGTGCCAGCAGTACGTTGGGCAGGGAAGAAGGAGATACGCAGTATTTT
CDR3: CASSTLGREEGDTQYF

D: TRBD1
J: TRBJ1-1
V: TRBV28
size: once
DNA: TGTGCCAGCAGTCCGAGGACAGGGGCTAACACTGAAGCTTTCTTT
CDR3: CASSPRTGANTEAFF

D: TRBD1
J: TRBJ2-7
V: TRBV6-1
size: -
DNA: TGTGCCAGCAGGGTCGGACAGGGGTCCTACGAGCAGTACTTC
CDR3: CASRVGQGSYEQYF

D: -
J: TRBJ2-4
V: TRBV5-4
size: -
DNA: TGTGCCAGCAGCTTGTCCCCAGGGAGATCCAAAAACATTCAGTACTTC
CDR3: CASSLSPGRSKNIQYF

D: -
J: TRBJ1-5
V: TRBV25-1
size: -
DNA: TGTGCCAGCAGTGGCTTAGGGCAGGGAGACGGGAGCAATCAGCCCCAGCATTTT
CDR3: CASSGLGQGDGSNQPQHF

D: -
J: TRBJ2-3
V: TRBV29-1
size: -
DNA: TGCAGCGTTGTTAGGACGCGTACTAGCACAGATACGCAGTATTTT
CDR3: CSVVRTRTSTDTQYF

D: TRBD2
J: TRBJ2-5
V: TRBV7-2
size: -
DNA: TGTGCCAGCAGCACCCGGGGGGACGAGACCCAGTACTTC
CDR3: CASSTRGDETQYF

D: -
J: TRBJ1-1
V: TRBV7-2
size: -
DNA: TGTGCCAGCAGCTTAAGGATGATGGGCAGGGTGGGGGACACTGAAGCTTTCTTT
CDR3: CASSLRMMGRVGDTEAFF

D: -
J: TRBJ2-1
V: TRBV6-1
size: -
DNA: TGTGCCAGCAGTGAAGCGCGAGCAGCAACGCAGTTCTTC
CDR3: CASSEARAATQFF

D: TRBD1
J: TRBJ1-2
V: TRBV4-1
size: -
DNA: TGCGCCAGCAGCCAAGACCGCCAGGGGGCGATCTATGGCTACACCTTC
CDR3: CASSQDRQGAIYGYTF

D: -
J: TRBJ1-3
V: TRBV7-2
size: -
DNA: TGTGCCAGCAGCTTATTGTACCACTCTGGAAACACCATATATTTT
CDR3: CASSLLYHSGNTIYF

D: -
J: TRBJ2-5
V: TRBV7-2
size: -
DNA: TGTGCCAGCAGCTTAAGGCCAGGTCAAGAGACCCAGTACTTC
CDR3: CASSLRPGQETQYF

D: TRBD1
J: TRBJ2-5
V: TRBV27
size: -
DNA: TGTGCCAGCAGTCCCCGGACAGGGGGAAAAGAGACCCAGTACTTC
CDR3: CASSPRTGGKETQYF

D: -
J: TRBJ2-7
V: TRBV7-2
size: -
DNA: TGTGCCAGCAGCCTATCGGTCGAGCAGTACTTC
CDR3: CASSLSVEQYF

D: -
J: TRBJ2-1
V: TRBV19
size: -
DNA: TGTGCCACCAAACACACGAGCTCCTACAATGAGCAGTTCTTC
CDR3: CATKHTSSYNEQFF

D: -
J: TRBJ1-3
V: TRBV5-1
size: -
DNA: TGCGCCAGCAGCTTGGGGGGACAAACCCCCTCTGGAAACACCATATATTTT
CDR3: CASSLGGQTPSGNTIYF

D: TRBD1
J: TRBJ1-1
V: TRBV29-1
size: -
DNA: TGCAGCGTGAGAACAGGGGCGGGCACTGAAGCTTTCTTT
CDR3: CSVRTGAGTEAFF